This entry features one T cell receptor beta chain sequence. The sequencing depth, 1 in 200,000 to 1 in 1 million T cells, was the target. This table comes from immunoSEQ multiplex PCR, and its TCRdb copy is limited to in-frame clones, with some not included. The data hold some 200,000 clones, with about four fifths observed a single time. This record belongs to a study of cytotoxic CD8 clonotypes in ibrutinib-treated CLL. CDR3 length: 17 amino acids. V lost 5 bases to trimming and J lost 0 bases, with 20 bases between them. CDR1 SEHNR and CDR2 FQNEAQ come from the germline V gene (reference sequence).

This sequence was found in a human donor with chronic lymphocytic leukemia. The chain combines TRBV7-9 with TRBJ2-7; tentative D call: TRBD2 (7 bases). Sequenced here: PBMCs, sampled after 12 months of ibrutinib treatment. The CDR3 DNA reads TGTGCCAGCAGCCCAACTTGGGGGGGCAGGAGCTCCTACGAGCAGTACTTC. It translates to CASSPTWGGRSSYEQYF.